The 3 T cell receptor beta chains reported below all come from one sample, sequenced in a study of T cell clonality in common variable immunodeficiency. Using immunoSEQ multiplex PCR, the repertoire was profiled, and TCRdb retains in-frame clones only, with some absent. This sample carries about 52,000 clones, none of them present only once. Sequenced sample: peripheral blood mononuclear cells. Receptors were obtained from a person between 18 and 75 years old in good health.

This clone occurred many times. The observed sequence ends 3 residues before the CDR3 terminus, with the missing tail filled in from the germline J gene. The gene calls are TRBV18 and TRBJ2-1, with 11 bases aligning to TRBD1. The junction had 4 bases not matched to a gene; V was cut back by 0 bases and J by 6 bases. The CDR3 length is 16 residues. The germline gives CDR1 KGHSH, CDR2 LQKENI. The CDR3 DNA, read in part, is TGTGCCAGCTCACCACCGTTCGGGACAGGGGGCAATGAG. Its protein product is CASSPPFGTGGNE. The CDR3, in full, reads CASSPPFGTGGNEQFF.

For this clone: The read ends 3 residues shy of where the CDR3 ends; the end is completed using the germline J gene. The gene calls are TRBV19 and TRBJ1-1; perhaps TRBD1 as D (6 bases). This CDR3 has 18 residues. Germline V CDR1 and CDR2: LNHDA, SQIVND (reference sequence). V was cut by 5 bases and J by 3 bases, with 25 bases left in between. CDR3 DNA, as far as it was read: TGTGCCAGTAGTGTCGTCATGGGGGGGCCCACCCTGGACACTGAA. Protein sequence: CASSVVMGGPTLDTE. The whole CDR3 is CASSVVMGGPTLDTEAFF.

This clone appeared many times. The read terminates 3 residues ahead of where the CDR3 ends, so the germline J gene completes it. The chain has TRBV7-2 and TRBJ1-5; 7 nucleotides match TRBD1. This CDR3 spans 15 amino acids. The junction had 4 bases not matched to a gene; V was cut back by 2 bases and J by 3 bases. The germline CDR1 and CDR2 sequences are SGHTA and FQGNSA. CDR3 in amino acids: CASSLIGGNNQPQHF. The part of the CDR3 DNA that was read is TGTGCCAGCAGCTTAATAGGGGGCAACAATCAGCCC. Full variable domain (missing parts from reference TRBV7-2 and TRBJ1-5): GAGVSQSPSNKVTEKGKDVELRCDPISGHTALYWYRQSLGQGLEFLIYFQGNSAPDKSGLPSDRFSAERTGGSVSTLTIQRTQQEDSAVYLCASSLIGGNNQPQHFGDGTRLSIL.